Shown below are 15 T cell receptor beta chains from a single sample sequenced in a study of low-dose radiotherapy and immunotherapy resistance in tumors. Both a constant-region primer and a V-primer adapter served to amplify TCRs across 15 to 20 PCR cycles. From the reads, TCRdb called clonotypes with MiXCR, one entry per CDR3 protein. In the table there are some 52,000 distinct CDR3 sequences, around 34% of which are singletons. Time point specified: after trial treatment. Treatment given: LDRT plus nivolumab, ipilimumab, low-dose cyclophosphamide and aspirin (RACIN trial). The sequencing used PBMCs, collected after low-dose radiotherapy plus immunotherapy. The source is a male donor with rectosigmoid adenocarcinoma.

The chain joins TRBV11-2 to TRBJ2-1, with D perhaps being TRBD1 or TRBD2 (5 bases each). Germline loops: CDR1 SGHAT, CDR2 FQNNGV. V was shortened by 1 base and J by 10 bases, with 11 bases between the two germline ends. This CDR3 spans 13 amino acids. For the CDR3, the DNA is TGTGCCAGCAGCTTAGCAGGGCTAGCAGAGCAGTTCTTC. Translating gives CASSLAGLAEQFF. Supplemented by reference TRBV11-2 and TRBJ2-1, the full variable domain reads EAGVAQSPRYKIIEKRQSVAFWCNPISGHATLYWYQQILGQGPKLLIQFQNNGVVDDSQLPKDRFSAERLKGVDSTLKIQPAKLEDSAVYLCASSLAGLAEQFFGPGTRLTVL.

This clonotype showed up many times. V is TRBV4-2 and J is TRBJ1-4; no clear D gene. Looked up from germline, CDR1 is LGHNA and CDR2 is YNFKEQ. Trimming stripped 1 base from V and 4 bases from J, with 7 bases between. The length of the CDR3 is 14 residues. This CDR3 is CASSQGQVNEKLFF. In DNA, the CDR3 is TGTGCCAGCAGCCAAGGGCAGGTTAATGAAAAACTGTTTTTT.

The V call is TRBV27, the J call TRBJ2-7, with a tentative D call TRBD1 (5 bases). V was shortened by 3 bases and J by 0 bases, with 9 bases between the two germline ends. Germline-derived CDR1 and CDR2 are MNHEY and SMNVEV (reference sequence). This CDR3 spans 14 amino acids. CDR3 DNA sequence: TGTGCCAGCAGTTTCGGCGACAGCTCCTACGAGCAGTACTTC. Translation: CASSFGDSSYEQYF.

Many counts were recorded for this clonotype. The rearrangement links TRBV29-1 to TRBJ2-5, with D perhaps TRBD2 (7 bases). This CDR3 contains 12 residues. Trimming removed 6 bases at V and 5 bases at J, with 13 bases between. The germline V gene has CDR1 SQVTM and CDR2 ANQGSEA. CDR3 loop: CSVGGHRETQYF. CDR3 DNA sequence: TGCAGCGTGGGGGGGCACCGGGAGACCCAGTACTTC.

This clonotype was recorded once. The chain combines TRBV12-3 or TRBV12-4 with TRBJ2-7; 10 bases fit TRBD2. CDR3 size: 20 residues. Trimming removed 6 bases from V and 3 bases from J; junction bases left unmatched: 23. For the CDR3, the DNA is TGTGCCAGCAGCCGCCGTCCCGCCTTTCTTGGGACTAGCGTCGACTACGAGCAGTACTTC. This codes for CASSRRPAFLGTSVDYEQYF.

The chain employs TRBV7-8 and TRBJ1-3; D may be TRBD1 (5 bases). Germline CDR1 and CDR2: SGHVS and FQNEAQ. V gave up 5 bases and J gave up 0 bases, with 11 bases separating them. The CDR3 runs to 15 residues. CDR3 loop: CASSPQVFSGNTIYF. CDR3 DNA: TGTGCCAGCAGCCCACAGGTGTTCTCTGGAAACACCATATATTTT.

The sample holds a few counts of this clonotype. J is TRBJ1-6 and V is TRBV2; 8 nucleotides align to TRBD1. The germline V gene has CDR1 SNHLY and CDR2 FYNNEI. J lost 1 base, V lost 5 bases, and 7 bases had no gene match. This CDR3 comprises 17 residues. CDR3 nucleotide sequence: TGTGCCAGCAGTAGGACAGGGAAGGGGTCCTATAATTCACCCCTCCACTTT. As protein: CASSRTGKGSYNSPLHF.

A few counts support this clonotype. V is TRBV6-2 or TRBV6-3 and J is TRBJ2-7, with TRBD2 matching over 7 bases. This CDR3 spans 16 amino acids. The germline V gene has CDR1 MNHEY and CDR2 SVGEGT. V dropped 0 bases and J dropped 4; count of bases not matched to a gene: 9. CDR3 in DNA: TGTGCCAGCAGTTACTCTGAGCGGGACTCCATTTACGAGCAGTACTTC. Translating it yields CASSYSERDSIYEQYF.

This chain joins TRBV3-1 and TRBJ2-1; TRBD2 aligns across 12 bases. Losses at the gene ends were 0 bases for V and 12 bases for J; bases not matched to a gene: 12. The CDR3 spans 17 residues. Germline values: CDR1 LGHDT, CDR2 YNNKEL (reference sequence). DNA for the CDR3: TGTGCCAGCAGCCAAGATCGCGCTAGCGGGAGGGAGGGGACGCAGTTCTTC. Its protein product is CASSQDRASGREGTQFF.

The sample holds a few counts of this clonotype. V is TRBV5-1 and J is TRBJ2-7, with 8 bases aligning to TRBD1. The CDR3 covers 16 residues. V trimming: 1 base; J trimming: 5 bases; junction bases outside the gene matches: 11. Germline CDR1 and CDR2: SGHRS and YFSETQ. For the CDR3, the DNA is TGCGCCAGCAGCTTGAACGGCCAGGGGGCTGGCAACGAGCAGTACTTC. Protein: CASSLNGQGAGNEQYF.

This clonotype has at least ten counts. The chain carries TRBV7-2 and TRBJ1-2, with 7 positions matching TRBD1. Germline CDR1 and CDR2: SGHTA and FQGNSA. This CDR3 comprises 15 residues. J was trimmed by 5 bases and V by 1 base; bases with no gene match: 7. CDR3 sequence (DNA): TGTGCCAGCAGCTTAGTGACAGGGAAGGAATATGGCTACACCTTC. Translating gives CASSLVTGKEYGYTF.

This clonotype was recorded many times. This chain joins TRBV6-4 and TRBJ2-3, with unresolved D. Germline loops: CDR1 MRHNA, CDR2 SNTAGT. Trimming stripped 6 bases from V and 0 bases from J, with 10 bases between. The CDR3 is 14 amino acids. CDR3 DNA sequence: TGTGCCAGCAGCGCTAAGCCCAGCACAGATACGCAGTATTTT. This sequence encodes CASSAKPSTDTQYF.

This clonotype was detected only a few times. The CDR3 DNA sequence: TGTGCCAGCAGCCAAAGCGCCACCAGAAGTGGGGCTTTCTTT. Protein sequence: CASSQSATRSGAFF. V is TRBV3-1 and J is TRBJ1-1; D remains ambiguous. Germline V gene data show CDR1 as LGHDT and CDR2 as YNNKEL (reference sequence). With 2 bases removed from V and 11 bases from J, the gap between germline ends came to 18 bases. The CDR3 is 14 residues long.

The rearrangement joins TRBV12-3 or TRBV12-4 to TRBJ2-7, with D maybe TRBD1 (7 bases). The CDR3 is made up of 16 amino acids. The V end lost 6 bases, the J end lost 5 bases, and 23 bases lay between the germline ends. The CDR3 nucleotides are TGTGCCAGCAGGAGCAGAGCGGGCGGACAGGCTCACGAGCAGTACTTC. The encoded protein is CASRSRAGGQAHEQYF.

This clonotype was found many times. The CDR3 loop reads CASSQQVEIPEAFF. For the CDR3, the DNA is TGTGCCAGCAGCCAACAGGTCGAGATCCCTGAAGCTTTCTTT. The chain employs TRBV6-2 or TRBV6-3 and TRBJ1-1; tentative D call: TRBD1 (5 bases). Germline V lookup: CDR1 MNHEY, CDR2 SVGEGT. V was cut by 6 bases and J by 6 bases, with 17 bases left in between. This CDR3 is 14 amino acids long.